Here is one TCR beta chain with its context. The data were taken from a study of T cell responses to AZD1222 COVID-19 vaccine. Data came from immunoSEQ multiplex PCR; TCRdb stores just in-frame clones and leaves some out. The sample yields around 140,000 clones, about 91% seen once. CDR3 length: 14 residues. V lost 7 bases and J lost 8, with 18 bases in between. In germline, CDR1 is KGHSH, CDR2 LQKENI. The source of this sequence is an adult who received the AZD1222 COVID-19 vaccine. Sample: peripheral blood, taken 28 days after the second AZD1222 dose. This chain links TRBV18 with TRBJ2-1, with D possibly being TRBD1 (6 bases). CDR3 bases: TGTGCCAGCTTGCCAGGGGTCGGGTCAGATGAGCAGTTCTTC. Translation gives CASLPGVGSDEQFF.